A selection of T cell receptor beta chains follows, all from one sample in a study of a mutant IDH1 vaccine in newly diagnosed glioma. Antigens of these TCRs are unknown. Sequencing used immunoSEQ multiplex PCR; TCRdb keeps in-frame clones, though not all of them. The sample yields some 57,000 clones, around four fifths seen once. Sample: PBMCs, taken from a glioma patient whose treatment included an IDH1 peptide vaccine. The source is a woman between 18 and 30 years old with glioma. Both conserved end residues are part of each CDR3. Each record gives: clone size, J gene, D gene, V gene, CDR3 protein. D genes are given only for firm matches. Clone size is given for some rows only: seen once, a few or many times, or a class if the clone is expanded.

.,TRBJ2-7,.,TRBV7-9,CASSLAGGVRDEQYF
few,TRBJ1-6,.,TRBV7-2,CASSLNDSPLHF
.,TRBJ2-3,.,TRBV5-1,CASSPIGGTDTQYF
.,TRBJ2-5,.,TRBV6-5,CASKRRGALETQYF
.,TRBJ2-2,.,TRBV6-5,CASRSDRRTGELFF
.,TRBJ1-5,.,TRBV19,CASSIGAGDQPQHF
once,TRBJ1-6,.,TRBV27,CASSSAGPDNSPLHF
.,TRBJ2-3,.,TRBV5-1,CASSGGGASGTDTQYF
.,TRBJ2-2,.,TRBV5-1,CASSGGSGTGELFF
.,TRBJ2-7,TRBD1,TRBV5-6,CASSVMGQGLTQQYF
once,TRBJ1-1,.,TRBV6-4,CASSDDGGIAFF
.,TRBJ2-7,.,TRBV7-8,CASSLRTGITYEQYF
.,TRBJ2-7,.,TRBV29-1,CSVLGGRLQYF